Listed here are 12 T cell receptor beta chains from one sample, sequenced in a study of T cells expressing NK-cell markers. From its re-call of the 5' RACE reads, TCRdb lists each CDR3 protein once, without DNA. The sample includes some 150,000 distinct CDR3 sequences. The sequencing input was blood T cells: a sorted CD56 or NKG2C T cell subset, CD4+ or CD8+ T cells, or bulk PBMC T cells (not recorded which). The receptors originated from a young man in good health.

The chain recombines TRBV5-5 with TRBJ2-1; TCRdb's assignment of TRBD2 cannot be checked, as there is no DNA. CDR3 length equals 17 residues. The germline V gene has CDR1 SGHKS and CDR2 YYEKEE (reference sequence). CDR3 protein: CASSTELPLSAYNEQFF.

The chain couples TRBV18 to TRBJ2-1. CDR3 size: 14 residues. Germline V lookup: CDR1 KGHSH, CDR2 LQKENI. CDR3 in amino acids: CASSPGSSYNEQFF.

J is TRBJ2-3 and V is TRBV27; TCRdb designates TRBD2, a call that cannot be tested without DNA. The V gene's germline CDR1 is MNHEY and CDR2 SMNVEV (reference sequence). The CDR3 runs to 16 residues. The CDR3 here is CASSSGLAWNTDTQYF.

This rearrangement joins TRBV7-9 to TRBJ1-2; TCRdb proposes TRBD1, but this gene call is untestable without DNA. This CDR3 spans 13 amino acids. CDR1 and CDR2 (germline): SEHNR, FQNEAQ (reference sequence). CDR3 loop: CASSKGQVDGYTF. Full variable domain (missing parts from reference TRBV7-9 and TRBJ1-2): DTGVSQNPRHKITKRGQNVTFRCDPISEHNRLYWYRQTLGQGPEFLTYFQNEAQLEKSRLLSDRFSAERPKGSFSTLEIQRTEQGDSAMYLCASSKGQVDGYTFGSGTRLTVV.

The gene calls are TRBV7-8 and TRBJ2-1. The CDR3 has 17 amino acids. In germline, CDR1 is SGHVS, CDR2 FQNEAQ. CDR3 region: CASSLMGSGSSYNEQFF.

V and J are TRBV5-1 and TRBJ2-1; TCRdb gives TRBD1 as the D gene, but with no DNA this cannot be confirmed. Germline lookup yields CDR1 SGHRS and CDR2 YFSETQ. This CDR3 is 16 amino acids long. CDR3 loop: CASSIEVGQGGHEQFF.

The chain uses TRBV11-2 and TRBJ2-1; TCRdb selects TRBD2, and the lack of DNA leaves this call unchecked. Per germline, CDR1 SGHAT and CDR2 FQNNGV. The CDR3 loop spans 15 amino acids. The CDR3 here is CASSLSGRAYDEQFF.

The chain employs TRBV12-3 or TRBV12-4 and TRBJ2-1; the TRBD2 assignment by TCRdb is unverifiable without DNA. This CDR3 has 17 residues. This CDR3 reads CASSLAALRENFNEQFF.

The chain joins TRBV6-6 to TRBJ2-1; TCRdb gives TRBD1 as the D gene, but with no DNA this cannot be confirmed. The CDR3 consists of 13 residues. Germline assignment: CDR1 MNHNY and CDR2 SVGAGI (reference sequence). The CDR3 loop reads CASRTGGINEQFF.

The chain couples TRBV18 to TRBJ2-1; the D call of TRBD2 rests on TCRdb alone, since no DNA is present to check it. This CDR3 comprises 15 residues. CDR1 is KGHSH and CDR2 is LQKENI in the germline V gene. The CDR3 here is CASSSTTVAYNEQFF. The full variable domain, its missing parts supplied by reference TRBV18 and TRBJ2-1, is NAGVMQNPRHLVRRRGQEARLRCSPMKGHSHVYWYRQLPEEGLKFMVYLQKENIIDESGMPKERFSAEFPKEGPSILRIQQVVRGDSAAYFCASSSTTVAYNEQFFGPGTRLTVL.

The CDR3 loop is CASSFFGGAGTEAFF. The chain joins TRBV7-9 to TRBJ1-1; lacking DNA, the TRBD1 call made by TCRdb goes unchecked. Germline V gene sequence: CDR1 SEHNR, CDR2 FQNEAQ (reference sequence). This CDR3 region has 15 residues.

This chain connects TRBV3-1 to TRBJ1-1. CDR1 is LGHDT, CDR2 YNNKEL, per germline (reference sequence). The CDR3 sequence is 15 residues long. This chain's CDR3 is CASSLKVGHLGEAFF.